This passage covers 17 T cell receptor beta chains from one sample sequenced in a study of cytomegalovirus exposure and HLA in healthy donors (dated by TCRdb to between 2016 and 2019). Library preparation was by the immunoSEQ multiplex PCR assay. For the multiplex PCR, a mixture combining 60 forward primers for TCR Vbeta segments and 13 reverse primers for TCR Jbeta segments was used. As stored in TCRdb, this immuneACCESS dataset retains in-frame rearrangements with V and J assigned. A fraction of the clones does not appear; measured against another copy, unresolved V genes explain less than half of the discrepancy, and the remainder lacks a known reason. This sample has more than 85,000 clones in its table, and 70% to 75% of those were observed once. The ten largest clones take up under 1.5% of the sample. The sequencing input was PBMCs. The receptor source for this set is a man aged 35-49 years in good health and CMV-seronegative.

V is TRBV5-5 and J is TRBJ2-7; D perhaps matches TRBD1 (5 bases). Germline CDR1 reads SGHKS; CDR2 reads YYEKEE (reference sequence). V was cut by 2 bases and J by 2 bases, with 14 bases left in between. The CDR3 is 15 amino acids. CDR3 amino acids: CASSFPQTAPYEQYF. In DNA form, the CDR3 reads TGTGCCAGCAGCTTCCCTCAGACAGCCCCCTACGAGCAGTACTTC.

The gene calls are TRBV11-2 and TRBJ2-5; D is possibly TRBD2 (5 bases). Looked up from germline, CDR1 is SGHAT and CDR2 is FQNNGV. The CDR3 consists of 15 residues. The V end lost 5 bases, the J end lost 5 bases, and 18 bases lay between the germline ends. The CDR3 nucleotides are TGTGCCAGCAGCCCCTTTCGTTCCCGCGGGGAGACCCAGTACTTC. The encoded protein is CASSPFRSRGETQYF.

CDR3 sequence: CASSLSRDRSYEQYF. CDR3 in DNA: TGTGCCAGCAGTTTATCCCGGGACAGATCCTACGAGCAGTACTTC. The J gene is TRBJ2-5, the V gene TRBV27; 7 bases fit TRBD1. The DNA end lines up better with TRBJ2-7; the J call may be wrong. The CDR3 runs to 15 residues. Germline V lookup: CDR1 MNHEY, CDR2 SMNVEV (reference sequence).

The chain has TRBV6-1 and TRBJ1-5; 7 nucleotides align to TRBD1. The CDR3 spans 15 residues. V shed 1 base and J 0 bases; nucleotides not matched to a gene: 0. CDR1 and CDR2 (germline): MNHNS, SASEGT. The CDR3 reads CASSEGQGSNQPQHF. The CDR3 nucleotides are TGTGCCAGCAGTGAAGGACAGGGTAGCAATCAGCCCCAGCATTTT.

CDR3 in amino acids: CASRQGLAGGRSYEQYF. Written as DNA, the CDR3 is TGTGCCAGCAGACAGGGACTAGCGGGAGGGCGAAGCTACGAGCAGTACTTC. The chain links TRBV5-8 to TRBJ2-7; TRBD2 matches 16 bases. V was pared by 5 bases and J by 3 bases, with 8 bases of the junction left unmatched. The CDR3 covers 17 residues. Germline V CDR1 and CDR2: SGHTS, YDEGEE.

This clone was counted once. The CDR3 region has the DNA TGTGCCAGCAGCCAAGATTGGGTCGGGGGACGGGGCGCAGATACGCAGTATTTT. Residues: CASSQDWVGGRGADTQYF. The rearrangement joins TRBV14 to TRBJ2-3, with a tentative D call TRBD2 (6 bases). Germline CDR1 SGHDN, CDR2 FVKESK. The CDR3 covers 18 residues. Trimming took off 0 bases at V and 4 bases at J, with 20 bases between the two ends.

DNA for the CDR3: TGTGCCAGCAGTGATGGGACAGGGGCCGCATCCTATAATTCACCCCTCCACTTT. Translation gives CASSDGTGAASYNSPLHF. V and J are TRBV6-1 and TRBJ1-6; TRBD1 aligns across 10 bases. The CDR3 is 18 residues long. CDR1 and CDR2 from the germline V gene are MNHNS and SASEGT. Trimming took 3 bases from V and 1 from J; bases not matched to a gene: 6.

The chain joins TRBV7-9 to TRBJ2-3; possibly TRBD2 for D (6 bases). V lost 5 bases and J 1 base, leaving 10 bases between the germline ends. The CDR3 runs to 14 residues. From germline, CDR1 is SEHNR and CDR2 FQNEAQ (reference sequence). The CDR3 DNA reads TGTGCCAGCAGCCAAATAGCGGGCACAGATACGCAGTATTTT. Protein: CASSQIAGTDTQYF.

CDR3 sequence: CASSLGGKETQYF. For the CDR3, the DNA is TGTGCCAGCAGCTTAGGGGGCAAAGAGACCCAGTACTTC. The chain carries TRBV7-3 and TRBJ2-5, with D perhaps TRBD1 (6 bases). Germline V CDR1 and CDR2: SGHTA, FQGTGA. The CDR3 covers 13 residues. V dropped 2 bases and J dropped 3 bases, with 7 bases sitting between them.

The rearrangement uses TRBV18 and TRBJ1-5; possibly TRBD1 for D (5 bases). In germline, CDR1 is KGHSH, CDR2 LQKENI. This CDR3 comprises 17 residues. V dropped 0 bases and J dropped 1 base, with 13 bases sitting between them. CDR3 region: CASSPPEGDRSNQPQHF. CDR3 coding DNA: TGTGCCAGCTCACCACCAGAAGGGGATCGGAGCAATCAGCCCCAGCATTTT.

The rearrangement joins TRBV9 to TRBJ2-5, with a possible D match to TRBD2 (6 bases). The CDR3 totals 14 residues. Trimming left V 0 bases short and J 4 bases short, with 10 bases between. CDR1 is SGDLS, CDR2 YYNGEE, per germline. CDR3 DNA sequence: TGTGCCAGCAGCGTAGGGAGGGGACGAGAGACCCAGTACTTC. It codes for CASSVGRGRETQYF.

This chain uses TRBV10-3 with TRBJ1-2; D may be TRBD1 (6 bases). This CDR3 has 15 amino acids. Germline V gene sequence: CDR1 ENHRY, CDR2 SYGVKD. V lost 2 bases, J lost 4 bases, and 14 bases lay in between. The CDR3: CAISEHLGAGYGYTF. The CDR3 coding sequence is TGTGCCATCAGTGAGCACCTGGGGGCTGGCTATGGCTACACCTTC.

This sequence joins TRBV7-2 and TRBJ1-6; the D is unclear. CDR1 and CDR2 from the germline V gene are SGHTA and FQGNSA. The CDR3 is 13 amino acids. V lost 0 bases and J 9 bases, leaving 6 bases between the germline ends. The CDR3 reads CASSLAPGSPLHF. CDR3 in DNA: TGTGCCAGCAGCTTAGCGCCGGGTTCACCCCTCCACTTT.

CDR3 amino acids: CASSSDRSSGNTIYF. The CDR3, as DNA: TGTGCCAGCAGCTCCGACAGAAGCTCTGGAAACACCATATATTTT. This chain joins TRBV6-5 and TRBJ1-3, with TRBD1 as a possible D gene (5 bases). Trimming stripped 6 bases from V and 0 bases from J, with 12 bases between. The V gene's germline CDR1 is MNHEY and CDR2 SVGAGI. This CDR3 is built from 15 residues.

This CDR3 is CASRGASYNEQFF. The CDR3 bases are TGTGCCAGCAGGGGGGCCTCCTACAATGAGCAGTTCTTC. This rearrangement joins TRBV28 to TRBJ2-1; D is possibly TRBD1 (6 bases). Germline lookup yields CDR1 MDHEN and CDR2 SYDVKM. The CDR3 consists of 13 residues. The V gene lost 6 bases and the J gene lost 0 bases, with 6 bases spanning the gap.

V gene TRBV29-1 combines with J gene TRBJ1-2, with D possibly TRBD1 on 6 matching bases. Trimming removed 3 bases at V and 6 bases at J, with 11 bases between. Germline CDR1 and CDR2: SQVTM and ANQGSEA. This CDR3 has 12 residues. CDR3 nucleotide sequence: TGCAGCGTTGAGGTCCCAGGGGATGGCTACACCTTC. It specifies CSVEVPGDGYTF.

This chain uses TRBV7-2 with TRBJ2-7; 13 bases agree with TRBD2. V trimming: 1 base; J trimming: 4 bases; junction bases outside the gene matches: 4. From germline, CDR1 is SGHTA and CDR2 FQGNSA. The CDR3 covers 16 residues. The CDR3 coding sequence is TGTGCCAGCAGCTTAGGAATGGGACTAGCGGGGTACGAGCAGTACTTC. Translated: CASSLGMGLAGYEQYF.